The source of this TCR beta chain is a study of vaccination and CD4 T cells after COVID-19. Whole-study context: Overlapping SARS-CoV-2, HCoV-NL63, HCoV-OC43 and HCoV-229E spike peptides stimulated the cells.

Study-wide results and caveats: A median of 86.3% of reactive clones, in convalescent patients, became evident only post-vaccination.

Cultured CD4+ T cell DNA underwent sequencing with the Oncomine TCR Beta short-read assay. Each CDR3 protein is one row after TCRdb ran MiXCR on the PCR reads. This table holds about 6,900 distinct CDR3 sequences, 52% found once. The treatment here: roughly nine-day PBMC culture with coronavirus spike peptide pools or control peptides (ViraFEST assay). Pre-COVID-19 pandemic sampling (2011-2018) yielded the unexposed donor's CD4+ T cells. V was pared by 2 bases and J by 2 bases, with 12 bases between. Germline V gene sequence: CDR1 MRHNA, CDR2 SNTAGT. The CDR3 spans 15 residues. Turning to this clonotype: Its antigen is unknown.

This TCR was sampled from a human donor in good health. The chain joins TRBV6-4 to TRBJ2-5; D remains ambiguous. Specimen: CD4+ T cells from blood, cultured in vitro. CDR3 protein: CASSDAGGPQETQYF. CDR3 nucleotide sequence: TGTGCCAGCAGTGACGCTGGTGGGCCACAAGAGACCCAGTACTTC.